The 27 T cell receptor beta chains given below trace back to one sample, sequenced in a study of T cells after yellow fever vaccination. TCRdb itself ran the 5' RACE reads through MiXCR, one entry per CDR3 protein. The table shows 450,000 to 650,000 distinct CDR3 sequences, with roughly 22% occurring only once. Sequenced here: PBMCs, sampled 20 to 25 days after the first yellow fever vaccination. The receptors stem from a man in his late teens or twenties who received the YFV17D yellow fever vaccine.

The V and J genes are TRBV19 and TRBJ2-2; no clear D gene. V was cut by 0 bases and J by 8 bases, with 10 bases left in between. CDR3 length: 14 residues. Looked up from germline, CDR1 is LNHDA and CDR2 is SQIVND (reference sequence). As DNA, the CDR3 is TGTGCCAGTAGTATAGATCCCTTGGGGGGGGAGCTGTTTTTT. It translates to CASSIDPLGGELFF. Full variable domain (missing parts from reference TRBV19 and TRBJ2-2): DGGITQSPKYLFRKEGQNVTLSCEQNLNHDAMYWYRQDPGQGLRLIYYSQIVNDFQKGDIAEGYSVSREKKESFPLTVTSAQKNPTAFYLCASSIDPLGGELFFGEGSRLTVL.

The chain employs TRBV28 and TRBJ2-7; 9 nucleotides align to TRBD1. The CDR3 is made up of 11 amino acids. The trim removed 8 bases at V and 6 bases at J, leaving 2 bases unmatched. The V gene's germline CDR1 is MDHEN and CDR2 SYDVKM. CDR3 DNA sequence: TGTGCCAGCGGACAGGGGCCCGAGCAGTACTTC. It translates to CASGQGPEQYF.

The J gene is TRBJ2-5, the V gene TRBV6-5; 8 bases map to TRBD1. The CDR3 has 16 amino acids. Germline V lookup: CDR1 MNHEY, CDR2 SVGAGI. V lost 0 bases to trimming and J lost 5 bases; unmatched junction nucleotides: 8. CDR3 amino acids: CASSYSIPRGHETQYF. In nucleotides, the CDR3 is TGTGCCAGCAGTTACTCGATTCCCAGGGGGCATGAGACCCAGTACTTC.

This clonotype has a handful of counts. The rearrangement uses TRBV7-3 and TRBJ2-3; D may match TRBD1 or TRBD2 (5 bases each). With 3 bases removed from V and 6 bases from J, the gap between germline ends came to 16 bases. CDR1 and CDR2 from the germline V gene are SGHTA and FQGTGA. The CDR3 totals 15 residues. The CDR3 here is CASSFWDQESDTQYF. DNA for the CDR3: TGTGCCAGCAGCTTTTGGGACCAGGAGTCGGATACGCAGTATTTT.

This clonotype was seen a handful of times. The chain combines TRBV9 with TRBJ2-1; 8 bases are a match to TRBD1. Germline CDR1 reads SGDLS; CDR2 reads YYNGEE. The trim removed 0 bases at V and 12 bases at J, leaving 11 bases unmatched. The CDR3 runs to 15 residues. The CDR3 DNA reads as TGTGCCAGCAGCGTAGGGGGGCCGACAGGGGAAAGGCAGTTCTTC. Translating gives CASSVGGPTGERQFF.

This chain uses TRBV24-1 with TRBJ2-3; D unclear. Germline lookup yields CDR1 KGHDR and CDR2 SFDVKD. The CDR3 covers 14 residues. V gave up 1 base and J gave up 4 bases, with 8 bases separating them. CDR3 in amino acids: CATSDLTGADTQYF. CDR3 coding DNA: TGTGCCACCAGTGATTTAACTGGGGCAGATACGCAGTATTTT.

A few counts support this clonotype. The rearrangement uses TRBV7-2 and TRBJ1-2, with TRBD1 identical over 8 bases. Germline trimming cut 1 base from V and 7 bases from J; bases unmatched to any gene: 2. Per germline, CDR1 SGHTA and CDR2 FQGNSA. This CDR3 is 13 amino acids long. CDR3 DNA sequence: TGTGCCAGCAGCTTAGGACAGGGGTTTGGCTACACCTTC. It translates to CASSLGQGFGYTF.

This clonotype was observed a few times. The CDR3 DNA is TGTGCCAGCAGCCTCGGGGGGGTCCACGAGCAGTACGTC. Residues: CASSLGGVHEQYV. The V and J genes are TRBV7-2 and TRBJ2-7, with 8 positions matching TRBD2. V gave up 5 bases and J gave up 5 bases; unmatched junction bases: 5. The CDR3 is 13 residues long. Germline V gives CDR1 SGHTA, CDR2 FQGNSA.

The chain has TRBV4-2 and TRBJ2-7; 7 positions agree with TRBD1. V lost 3 bases and J lost 5; bases outside the gene matches: 10. Germline V gives CDR1 LGHNA, CDR2 YNFKEQ. This CDR3 is built from 15 residues. The CDR3 region is CASSQYRGYGNEQYF. The CDR3 DNA follows: TGTGCCAGCAGCCAGTACAGGGGCTACGGGAACGAGCAGTACTTC.

This clonotype was observed a few times. The chain combines TRBV12-3 or TRBV12-4 with TRBJ2-1; 9 nucleotides align to TRBD1. J lost 0 bases, V lost 4 bases, and 4 bases had no gene match. The CDR3 runs 16 residues. The CDR3 DNA is TGTGCCAGCAGTTCTCAGGACAGGGGCTCCTACAATGAGCAGTTCTTC. Its translation: CASSSQDRGSYNEQFF.

The chain uses TRBV20-1 and TRBJ2-1; D could derive from TRBD1 or TRBD2 (7 bases each). The CDR3 is 14 amino acids. The germline V gene has CDR1 DFQATT and CDR2 SNEGSKA (reference sequence). Deletions cut 4 bases from V and 9 bases from J, with 19 bases between. CDR3 DNA sequence: TGCAGTGCTACCTCAGGGGGGGGCGGGTCTGAGCAGTTCTTC. Amino acids: CSATSGGGGSEQFF.

This rearrangement joins TRBV9 to TRBJ1-1, with no clear D. CDR3 length: 14 residues. CDR1 SGDLS and CDR2 YYNGEE come from the germline V gene. The germline V and J ends were trimmed by 3 bases and 1 base, with 10 bases remaining between them. The DNA of the CDR3 is TGTGCCAGCAGCGCACACCTCAGGAACACTGAAGCTTTCTTT. Residues: CASSAHLRNTEAFF.

This clonotype has more than one count but fewer than ten. The chain has TRBV4-1 and TRBJ1-5, with D possibly TRBD1 on 5 matching bases. V was cut by 0 bases and J by 0 bases, with 18 bases left in between. Germline V gives CDR1 MGHRA, CDR2 YSYEKL. There are 19 residues in the CDR3. The DNA of the CDR3 is TGCGCCAGCAGCCAAGATAATATTGGGGGGACCCCTAGCAATCAGCCCCAGCATTTT. Residues: CASSQDNIGGTPSNQPQHF.

This clonotype was counted a single time. The genes are TRBV7-8 and TRBJ1-6; the D gene is possibly TRBD1 (5 bases). Trimming stripped 1 base from V and 9 bases from J, with 10 bases between. The CDR3 sequence is 14 residues long. In germline, CDR1 is SGHVS, CDR2 FQNEAQ. The CDR3 sequence: CASSLDAGFSPLHF. As DNA, the CDR3 is TGTGCCAGCAGCTTAGACGCAGGGTTTTCACCCCTCCACTTT. The full variable domain, rest sourced from reference TRBV7-8 and TRBJ1-6, is GAGVSQSPRYKVAKRGQDVALRCDPISGHVSLFWYQQALGQGPEFLTYFQNEAQLDKSGLPSDRFFAERPEGSVSTLKIQRTQQEDSAVYLCASSLDAGFSPLHFGNGTRLTVT.

This clonotype was counted only a few times. V usage is TRBV6-5 and J usage is TRBJ1-1; D possibly corresponds to TRBD1 (6 bases). This CDR3 is 14 amino acids long. Germline lookup yields CDR1 MNHEY and CDR2 SVGAGI. V was trimmed by 5 bases and J by 3 bases, leaving 13 bases between them. The CDR3 DNA follows: TGTGCCAGCAGTCACGGTAGGGGGGACACTGAAGCTTTCTTT. Translation gives CASSHGRGDTEAFF.

This clonotype was counted only a few times. This chain links TRBV4-2 with TRBJ2-4; D unresolved. Germline V gives CDR1 LGHNA, CDR2 YNFKEQ. Trimming shortened V by 0 bases and J by 10 bases, and 13 bases separated the two germline ends. The CDR3 is 14 residues long. CDR3 protein: CASSQDSGRDIQYF. The CDR3 DNA sequence: TGTGCCAGCAGCCAAGATTCCGGCAGAGATATTCAGTACTTC.

Here the CDR3 reads CASSQDRFRGSSRELFF. Written as DNA, the CDR3 is TGTGCCAGCAGCCAAGATCGGTTCAGGGGATCCTCCAGGGAGCTGTTTTTT. The chain recombines TRBV4-2 with TRBJ2-2; D may be TRBD1 (6 bases). In germline, CDR1 is LGHNA, CDR2 YNFKEQ. V gave up 0 bases and J gave up 9 bases, with 20 bases separating them. The CDR3 has 17 amino acids.

The V call is TRBV10-3, the J call TRBJ1-2; D is unclear. This CDR3 is 11 amino acids long. CDR1 is ENHRY, CDR2 SYGVKD, per germline. V dropped 7 bases and J dropped 8 bases, with 11 bases sitting between them. The CDR3 sequence is CAINGEGGYTF. The CDR3 nucleotides are TGTGCCATCAATGGGGAGGGAGGCTACACCTTC.

This clonotype turned up a few times. CDR3 DNA: TGCGCCAGCAGCTACGTCCCCCCAGATACGCAGTATTTT. Translated, it gives CASSYVPPDTQYF. The chain carries TRBV5-1 and TRBJ2-3; unclear D gene. This CDR3 contains 13 residues. V was trimmed by 3 bases and J by 4 bases, leaving 9 bases between them. CDR1 SGHRS and CDR2 YFSETQ come from the germline V gene. Full variable domain (missing parts from reference TRBV5-1 and TRBJ2-3): KAGVTQTPRYLIKTRGQQVTLSCSPISGHRSVSWYQQTPGQGLQFLFEYFSETQRNKGNFPGRFSGRQFSNSRSEMNVSTLELGDSALYLCASSYVPPDTQYFGPGTRLTVL.

The chain has TRBV4-3 and TRBJ2-7; D is undetermined. The germline CDR1 and CDR2 sequences are LGHNA and YSLEER. The CDR3 is 13 residues long. V was cut by 1 base and J by 6 bases, with 10 bases left in between. CDR3 sequence (DNA): TGCGCCAGCAGCCAAGGACCAGGAGCCGAGCAGTACTTC. It codes for CASSQGPGAEQYF.

The sample holds a few counts of this clonotype. This chain uses TRBV7-9 with TRBJ2-5, with TRBD1 matching over 10 bases. Unmatched junction bases numbered 0, after V lost 4 bases and J lost 4 bases. This CDR3 has 13 residues. Germline CDR1 and CDR2: SEHNR and FQNEAQ (reference sequence). The CDR3 sequence is CASSWDRGETQYF. CDR3 coding DNA: TGTGCCAGCAGCTGGGACAGGGGAGAGACCCAGTACTTC. The full variable domain, its missing parts supplied by reference TRBV7-9 and TRBJ2-5, is DTGVSQNPRHKITKRGQNVTFRCDPISEHNRLYWYRQTLGQGPEFLTYFQNEAQLEKSRLLSDRFSAERPKGSFSTLEIQRTEQGDSAMYLCASSWDRGETQYFGPGTRLLVL.

Points on this clonotype: This may be a read error, as it is one base from a much larger clone. The chain has TRBV6-2 or TRBV6-3 and TRBJ1-1, with D hard to call. The CDR3 totals 13 residues. CDR1 is MNHEY, CDR2 SVGEGT, per germline. The ends were cut back, 2 bases at V and 0 bases at J, with 4 bases in the middle. The CDR3 protein is CASSYLVNTEAFF. The DNA for the CDR3 is TGTGCCAGCAGTTACCTGGTGAACACTGAAGCTTTCTTT.

The chain combines TRBV20-1 with TRBJ1-6, with 9 bases that match TRBD1. CDR1 and CDR2 from the germline V gene are DFQATT and SNEGSKA (reference sequence). After removal of 7 bases from V and 7 bases from J, the junction contained 8 bases not matched to a gene. This CDR3 contains 14 residues. The CDR3 nucleotides read TGCAGTGTAAGGGGACAGGGTGGAAATTCACCCCTCCACTTT. Its translation: CSVRGQGGNSPLHF.

The rearrangement joins TRBV5-1 to TRBJ2-3, with 9 bases identical to TRBD1. Per germline, CDR1 SGHRS and CDR2 YFSETQ. This CDR3 comprises 15 residues. Losses at the gene ends were 4 bases for V and 2 bases for J; bases not matched to a gene: 5. CDR3 DNA sequence: TGCGCCAGCAGCGCGGACAGGGGATACACAGATACGCAGTATTTT. Translation: CASSADRGYTDTQYF.

This clonotype turned up a few times. This rearrangement joins TRBV11-2 to TRBJ2-7, with 7 bases identical to TRBD2. V shed 0 bases, J shed 2 bases, and the junction held 10 bases outside the gene matches. Germline CDR1 is SGHAT and CDR2 is FQNNGV. There are 17 residues in the CDR3. The CDR3 DNA sequence: TGTGCCAGCAGCTTAGAGGGGAGCAGGGACTACACCTACGAGCAGTACTTC. Amino acids: CASSLEGSRDYTYEQYF.

This clonotype was counted only a few times. CDR3 protein: CASSYKPSGDYEQYV. The CDR3 bases are TGTGCCAGCAGTTACAAGCCTAGCGGGGACTACGAGCAGTACGTC. The J gene is TRBJ2-7, the V gene TRBV6-5, with 9 bases identical to TRBD2. Trimming removed 2 bases from V and 3 bases from J; junction bases left unmatched: 5. There are 15 residues in the CDR3. From germline, CDR1 is MNHEY and CDR2 SVGAGI.

This clonotype was seen a handful of times. The V and J genes are TRBV20-1 and TRBJ1-6, with 7 positions matching TRBD1. The germline gives CDR1 DFQATT, CDR2 SNEGSKA (reference sequence). J gave up 7 bases and V 5 bases, and 8 bases lay outside the gene matches. This CDR3 is built from 14 residues. The chain's CDR3 is CSARNQGGNSPLHF. The CDR3 DNA reads TGCAGTGCTCGAAACCAGGGGGGGAATTCACCCCTCCACTTT.